This paragraph reports one TCR beta chain. Antigen: not known. The data were taken from a study of CXCR3-negative and CXCR3-positive naive CD8 T cells. Broader study findings: Cryopreservation partially decreased CXCR3 expression, and most assays used fresh PBMCs. TRB CDR3s of CXCR3-positive naive cells were more hydrophobic than those of CXCR3-negative naive cells.

TRB cDNA libraries were made by UMI-labeled 5' RACE. TCRdb reprocessed the 5' RACE reads and reports one entry per CDR3 protein, with no DNA. Its table lists 80,000 to 100,000 distinct CDR3 sequences. The CDR3 contains 14 residues. CDR1 SGHTA and CDR2 FQGNSA come from the germline V gene. Triplicate roughly 300,000-cell sorts were made of each CD8+ T cell subset. CD45RO-CCR7+CD27+CD95- expression identified naive CD8+ T cells. This sequence joins TRBV7-2 and TRBJ1-1; TCRdb reports TRBD1, a call that lacks DNA to check it against. Source material: naive CXCR3+ CD8+ T cells from blood. Subset noted: CD45RO-CCR7+CD27+CD95- naive CD8+ T cells expressing CXCR3 (TNR3+). The receptor's source is a human donor in good health. Some clones in this sample may be carry-over from other donors' samples. CDR3 in amino acids: CASTLGTGGTEAFF.